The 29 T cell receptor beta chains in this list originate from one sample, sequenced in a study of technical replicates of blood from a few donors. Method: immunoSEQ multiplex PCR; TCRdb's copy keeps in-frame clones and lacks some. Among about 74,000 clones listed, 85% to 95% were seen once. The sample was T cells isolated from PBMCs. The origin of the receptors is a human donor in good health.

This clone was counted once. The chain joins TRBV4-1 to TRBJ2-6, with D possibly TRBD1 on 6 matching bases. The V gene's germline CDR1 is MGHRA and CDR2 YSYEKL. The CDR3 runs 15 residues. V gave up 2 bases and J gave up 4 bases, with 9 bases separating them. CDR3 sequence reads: CASSQTGSGANVLTF. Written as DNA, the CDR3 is TGCGCCAGCAGCCAAACAGGGTCCGGGGCCAACGTCCTGACTTTC.

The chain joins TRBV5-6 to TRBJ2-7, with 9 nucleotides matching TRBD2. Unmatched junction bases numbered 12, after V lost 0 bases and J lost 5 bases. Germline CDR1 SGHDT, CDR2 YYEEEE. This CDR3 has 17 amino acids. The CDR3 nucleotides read TGTGCCAGCAGCTTGGCTCGGATGGCGCGGGAGGGCCACGAGCAGTACTTC. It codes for CASSLARMAREGHEQYF.

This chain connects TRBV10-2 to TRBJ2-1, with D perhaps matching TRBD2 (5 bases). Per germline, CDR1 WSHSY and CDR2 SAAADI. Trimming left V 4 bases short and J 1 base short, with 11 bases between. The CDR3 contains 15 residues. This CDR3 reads CASSGRTISYNEQFF. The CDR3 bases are TGCGCCAGCAGTGGGAGGACGATTTCCTACAATGAGCAGTTCTTC.

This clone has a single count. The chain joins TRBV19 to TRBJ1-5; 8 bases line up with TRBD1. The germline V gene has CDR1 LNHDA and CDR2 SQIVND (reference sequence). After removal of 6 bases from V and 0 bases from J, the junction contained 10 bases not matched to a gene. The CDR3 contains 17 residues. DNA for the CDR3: TGTGCCAGTAGGCATCGGACAGGGAAAATTAGCAATCAGCCCCAGCATTTT. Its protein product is CASRHRTGKISNQPQHF.

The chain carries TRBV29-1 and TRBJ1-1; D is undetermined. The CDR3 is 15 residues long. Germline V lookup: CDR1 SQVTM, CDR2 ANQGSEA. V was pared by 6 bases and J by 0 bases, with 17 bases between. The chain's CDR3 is CSVLKPDFMNTEAFF. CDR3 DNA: TGCAGCGTCCTCAAACCAGATTTTATGAACACTGAAGCTTTCTTT.

CDR3 sequence: CASSLGELYNEQFF. In DNA form, the CDR3 reads TGTGCCAGCAGTTTGGGAGAGCTGTACAATGAGCAGTTCTTC. The rearrangement uses TRBV28 and TRBJ2-1, with a tentative D call TRBD2 (5 bases). Germline CDR1 MDHEN, CDR2 SYDVKM. Trimming took off 3 bases at V and 4 bases at J, with 10 bases between the two ends. This CDR3 is built from 14 residues.

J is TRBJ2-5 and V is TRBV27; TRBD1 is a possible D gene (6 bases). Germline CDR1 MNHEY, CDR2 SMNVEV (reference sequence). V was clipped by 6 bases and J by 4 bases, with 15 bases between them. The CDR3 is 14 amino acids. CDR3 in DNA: TGTGCCAGCAGGGGACATGCATCCCGAGAGACCCAGTACTTC. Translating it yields CASRGHASRETQYF.

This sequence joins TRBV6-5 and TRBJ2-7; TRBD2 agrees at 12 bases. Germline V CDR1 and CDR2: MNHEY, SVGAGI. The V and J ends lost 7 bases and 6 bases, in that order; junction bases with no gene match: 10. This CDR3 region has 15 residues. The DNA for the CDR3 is TGTGCCAGCACACAGCCGACTAGCGGGAGCCCCGAGCAGTACTTC. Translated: CASTQPTSGSPEQYF.

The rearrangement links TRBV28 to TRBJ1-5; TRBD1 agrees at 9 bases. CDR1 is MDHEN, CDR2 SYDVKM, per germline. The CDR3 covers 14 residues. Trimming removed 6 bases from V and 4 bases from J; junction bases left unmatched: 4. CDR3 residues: CASRKTGGNQPQHF. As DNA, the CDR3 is TGTGCCAGCAGGAAGACAGGGGGAAATCAGCCCCAGCATTTT.

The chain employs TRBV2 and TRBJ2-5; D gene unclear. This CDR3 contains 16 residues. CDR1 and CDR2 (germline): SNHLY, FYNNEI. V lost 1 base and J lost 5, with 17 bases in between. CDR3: CASSEGSRPRAETQYF. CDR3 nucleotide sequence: TGTGCCAGCAGTGAAGGTTCTCGTCCCCGAGCGGAGACCCAGTACTTC.

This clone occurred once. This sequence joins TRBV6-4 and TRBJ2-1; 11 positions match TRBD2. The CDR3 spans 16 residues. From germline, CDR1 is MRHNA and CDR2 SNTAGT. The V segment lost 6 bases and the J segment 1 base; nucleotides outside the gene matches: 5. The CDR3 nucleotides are TGTGCCAGCAGATTGACTAGCGGGACTTCCTACAATGAGCAGTTCTTC. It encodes CASRLTSGTSYNEQFF.

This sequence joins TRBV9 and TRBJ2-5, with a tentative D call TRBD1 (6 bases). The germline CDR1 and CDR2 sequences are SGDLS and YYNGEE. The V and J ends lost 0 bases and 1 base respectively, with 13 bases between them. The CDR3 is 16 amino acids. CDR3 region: CASSVDFGGLQETQYF. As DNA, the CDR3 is TGTGCCAGCAGCGTAGACTTTGGGGGCCTCCAAGAGACCCAGTACTTC.

The CDR3 protein is CASSVSGGPYNEQFF. The CDR3 DNA reads as TGTGCCAGCAGCGTCAGCGGGGGACCCTACAATGAGCAGTTCTTC. The chain has TRBV9 and TRBJ2-1, with 8 bases that match TRBD2. CDR1 is SGDLS, CDR2 YYNGEE, per germline. The CDR3 length is 15 residues. Germline trimming cut 2 bases from V and 2 bases from J; bases unmatched to any gene: 3. The full variable domain, its missing parts supplied by reference TRBV9 and TRBJ2-1, is DSGVTQTPKHLITATGQRVTLRCSPRSGDLSVYWYQQSLDQGLQFLIQYYNGEERAKGNILERFSAQQFPDLHSELNLSSLELGDSALYFCASSVSGGPYNEQFFGPGTRLTVL.

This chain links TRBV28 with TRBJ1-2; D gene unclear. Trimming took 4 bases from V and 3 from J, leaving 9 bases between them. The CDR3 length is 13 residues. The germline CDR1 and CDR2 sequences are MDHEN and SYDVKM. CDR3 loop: CASSYPTDYGYTF. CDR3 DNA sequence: TGTGCCAGCAGTTACCCAACAGACTATGGCTACACCTTC.

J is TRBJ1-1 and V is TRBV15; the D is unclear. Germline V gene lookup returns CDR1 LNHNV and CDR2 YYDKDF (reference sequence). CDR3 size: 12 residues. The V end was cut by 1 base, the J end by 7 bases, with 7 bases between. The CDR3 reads CATSRGVIEAFF. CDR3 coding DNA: TGTGCCACCAGCAGAGGCGTAATTGAAGCTTTCTTT.

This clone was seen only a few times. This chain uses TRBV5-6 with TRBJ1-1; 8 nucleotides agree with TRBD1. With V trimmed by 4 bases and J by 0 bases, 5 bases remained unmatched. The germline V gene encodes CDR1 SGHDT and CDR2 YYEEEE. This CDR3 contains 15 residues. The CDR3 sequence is CASSTRDRLNTEAFF. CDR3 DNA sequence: TGTGCCAGCAGCACCCGGGACAGGTTGAACACTGAAGCTTTCTTT.

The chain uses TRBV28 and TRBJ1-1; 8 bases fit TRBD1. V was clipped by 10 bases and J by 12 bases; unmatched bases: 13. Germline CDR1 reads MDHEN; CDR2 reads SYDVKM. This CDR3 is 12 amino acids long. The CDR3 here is CATTSEGTGTFF. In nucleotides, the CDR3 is TGTGCCACCACGTCCGAAGGGACAGGAACTTTCTTT.

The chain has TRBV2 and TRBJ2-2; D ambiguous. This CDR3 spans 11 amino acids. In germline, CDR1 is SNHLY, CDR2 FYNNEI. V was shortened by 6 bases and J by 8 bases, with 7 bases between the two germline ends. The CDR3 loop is CASRWQGELFF. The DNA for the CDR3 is TGTGCCAGCAGGTGGCAAGGGGAGCTGTTTTTT.

Here the CDR3 DNA reads TGTGCCAGCAGCTTCCCCAGGGGGCGAGACGGAAAACTGTTTTTT. It yields the protein CASSFPRGRDGKLFF. The chain carries TRBV5-8 and TRBJ1-4; 8 nucleotides align to TRBD1. Germline assignment: CDR1 SGHTS and CDR2 YDEGEE. Unmatched junction bases numbered 10, after V lost 2 bases and J lost 10 bases. The CDR3 sequence is 15 residues long.

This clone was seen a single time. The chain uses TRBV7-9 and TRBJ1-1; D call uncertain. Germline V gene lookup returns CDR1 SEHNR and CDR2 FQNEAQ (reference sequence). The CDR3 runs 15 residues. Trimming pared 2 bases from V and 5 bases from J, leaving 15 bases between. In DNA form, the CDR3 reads TGTGCCAGCAGCTTAAGCCAGGTTTCCGGAACTGAAGCTTTCTTT. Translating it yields CASSLSQVSGTEAFF.

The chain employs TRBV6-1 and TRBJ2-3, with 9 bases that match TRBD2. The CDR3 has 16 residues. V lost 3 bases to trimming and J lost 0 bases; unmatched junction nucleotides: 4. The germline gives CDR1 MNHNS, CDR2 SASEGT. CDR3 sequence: CASSDGLAGSTDTQYF. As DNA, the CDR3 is TGTGCCAGCAGTGATGGGCTAGCGGGAAGCACAGATACGCAGTATTTT.

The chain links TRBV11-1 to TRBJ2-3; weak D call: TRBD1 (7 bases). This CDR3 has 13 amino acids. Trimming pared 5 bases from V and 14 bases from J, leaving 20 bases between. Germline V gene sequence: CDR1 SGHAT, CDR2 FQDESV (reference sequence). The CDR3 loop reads CASSPPGGGGSYF. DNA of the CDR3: TGTGCCAGCAGCCCCCCTGGAGGGGGCGGATCGTATTTT.

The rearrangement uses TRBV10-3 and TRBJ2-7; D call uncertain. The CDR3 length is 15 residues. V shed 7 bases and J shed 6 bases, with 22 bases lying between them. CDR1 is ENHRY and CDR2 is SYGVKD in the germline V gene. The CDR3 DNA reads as TGTGCCATCAACGCGAGGTCTGTCAGTACCTCCGAGCAGTACTTC. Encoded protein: CAINARSVSTSEQYF.

The CDR3 region is CASNLQGAGNIQYF. The CDR3 DNA is TGTGCCAGCAATCTACAGGGGGCAGGAAACATTCAGTACTTC. The V gene is TRBV28, the J gene TRBJ2-4; 9 bases map to TRBD1. Germline CDR1 is MDHEN and CDR2 is SYDVKM. This CDR3 contains 14 residues. The J segment lost 6 bases and the V segment lost 7 bases, leaving 7 bases of the junction unmatched.

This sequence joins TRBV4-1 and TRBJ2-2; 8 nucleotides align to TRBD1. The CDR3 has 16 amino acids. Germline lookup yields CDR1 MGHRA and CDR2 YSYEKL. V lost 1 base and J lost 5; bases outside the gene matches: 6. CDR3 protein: CASSQGRTGMTGELFF. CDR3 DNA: TGCGCCAGCAGCCAAGGGCGGACAGGGATGACCGGGGAGCTGTTTTTT.

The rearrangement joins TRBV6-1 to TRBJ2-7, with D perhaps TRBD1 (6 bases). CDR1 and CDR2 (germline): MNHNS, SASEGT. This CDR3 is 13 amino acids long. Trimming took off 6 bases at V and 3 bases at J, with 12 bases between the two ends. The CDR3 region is CASSQGQIYEQYF. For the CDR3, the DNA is TGTGCCAGCAGCCAAGGACAGATCTACGAGCAGTACTTC.

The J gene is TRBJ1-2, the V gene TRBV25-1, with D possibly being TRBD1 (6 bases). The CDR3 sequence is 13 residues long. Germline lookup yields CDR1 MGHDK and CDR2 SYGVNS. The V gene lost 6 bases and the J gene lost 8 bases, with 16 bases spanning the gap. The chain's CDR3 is CASRQGRVGGYTF. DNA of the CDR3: TGTGCCAGCAGACAGGGAAGGGTGGGCGGCTACACCTTC.

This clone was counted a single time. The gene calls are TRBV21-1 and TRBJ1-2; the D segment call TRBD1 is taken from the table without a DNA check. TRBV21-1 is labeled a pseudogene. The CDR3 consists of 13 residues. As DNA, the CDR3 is TGTGCCAGCAGCAATACAGGTAAACATGGCTACACCTTC. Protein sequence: CASSNTGKHGYTF.

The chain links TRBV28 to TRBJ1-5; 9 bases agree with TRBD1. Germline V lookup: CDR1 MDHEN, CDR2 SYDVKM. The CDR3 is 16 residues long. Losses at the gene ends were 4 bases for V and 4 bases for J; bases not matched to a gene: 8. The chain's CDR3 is CASSSQGAGSNQPQHF. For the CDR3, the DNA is TGTGCCAGCAGTTCACAGGGGGCCGGATCGAATCAGCCCCAGCATTTT.